The text below deals with one TCR beta chain. Which antigen it targets is not known. Base qualities are not recorded, but no much larger clone differs from it by a single base. The sample belongs to a study of shared clonotypes between healthy human individuals (dated by TCRdb to the early 2020s). Background for the entire study: The cohort included three men and a couple of women between 18 and 49 years of age. For each donor, CD4 naive and CD4 memory were each given three plates, CD8 naive was given two plates, and CD8 memory was given one plate. The study deeply sequenced blood TCR repertoires of about 5 healthy adults to estimate repertoire size and the extent of clonotype sharing between individuals. To increase sequencing depth and limit assay-specific biases, TCR repertoire library preparation and sequencing were carried out by different laboratories using diverse techniques. Per donor, leukapheresis produced somewhere between about 0.94 and 9 billion PBMCs. What the research found in general, with its limitations: Naive subsets generally had larger estimated clonotype richness than memory subsets did. Compared with non-shared clonotypes, clonotypes shared by all four sorted-subset donors had higher generation probabilities. Based on pairwise subsampling, the degree of clonotype sharing among donors was expected to be affected by sequencing depth. Sampling was restricted to blood, and TCR repertoires in tissues likely differ from the TCR repertoires found in blood. Across a few donors, roughly 5.4% of naive CD4, over 3% of naive CD8, 2.3% of memory CD4, and under 0.45% of memory CD8 clonotypes were shared. Even with the large sequencing depth, rarefaction of the sorted-subset datasets indicated that sequencing was incomplete. Because the study included only a small number of donors, the genetic and exposure-history diversity represented was limited.

Measured from the cysteine to the phenylalanine, the CDR3 is 15 residues long. Here the CDR3 DNA is all that survives: 45 bases in frame from base 1. V has 6 bases trimmed and J has 3 bases trimmed; junction bases matching no gene number 7. From the germline V gene, CDR1 is SNHLY and CDR2 is FYNNEI. Using the deep immunoSEQ assay, TCR CDR3 regions were amplified from genomic DNA by multiplex PCR. Genomic DNA extracted from each cell subset was distributed evenly over all wells of several immunoSEQ 96-well plates, and each plate served as one replicate. For sorted subsets, around 200 ng genomic DNA, equal to some 28,000 T cell genomes, was loaded into each replicate PCR. Purified libraries were measured with a Qubit 3.0 fluorometer, size-checked on a Bioanalyzer 2100, and measured again with the KAPA Library Quantification kit. Each immunoSEQ 96-well plate was sequenced on its own single-read 150-cycle Illumina NextSeq 550 flow cell. In the paper's pipeline: The immunoSEQ output contained only junctional sequences without quality scores, so filtering could not match that applied to full-length reads. To assign V/J genes and CDR3, sequences were annotated against IMGT germline references using PyIR, a Python wrapper for IgBLAST v1.9. Reads were filtered out if the reads had weak V/J assignments (E-value above 1e-6), no CDR3, stop codons, out-of-frame junctions, or ambiguous translated residues. V3J clonotypes were defined as sequences sharing an identical inferred V gene, J gene, and CDR3 amino acid sequence. Percentage overlap between repertoires was computed as shared unique clonotypes divided by the size of the smaller repertoire. Three approaches were used to assess repertoire richness: RTK rarefaction, the Chao1 estimator, and Recon v2.1 estimates of unobserved clonotypes. For all TCRbeta clonotypes obtained by the gDNA method from a handful of donors, generation probabilities were computed with OLGA. TCRdb's version of the immuneACCESS table is confined to in-frame rearrangements and falls short of the full clone set. An unresolved V gene accounts for under half of the shortfall where checked; the remainder is of unknown origin. The DNA gave D and trimming, while V, J and clone size come from that table. The sample table lists roughly 1,500,000 clones, 98% of them with a count of one. The leading ten clones occupy roughly 0.4% of the sample.

Healthy HIV-negative adults with no recently reported acute infections or vaccinations were included as donors. All donors were Caucasian adults living in Nashville, Tennessee, USA. Magnetic negative selection was used to enrich CD4+ T cells, after which naive cells were positively selected on CD45RA and the negative fraction became the memory subset. Blood was collected by leukapheresis, and PBMCs were isolated by Ficoll-Histopaque density gradient centrifugation and then cryopreserved in liquid nitrogen vapor phase. Analytical flow cytometry was used to check the purity and quantity of each magnetically sorted T cell population. Each sorted fraction had its genomic DNA isolated and then quantified by UV absorbance on a Nanodrop 2000c.

This receptor was obtained from a man under 40 in good health. What was sequenced was naive CD4+ T cells sorted from blood. The cell subset or site label, as the study defines it: CD45RA+ positively selected. The chain links TRBV2 with TRBJ2-1, with 8 middle bases fitting TRBD2. The DNA reads TGTGCCAGCAGCTCACTTAGCGGGATCTACAATGAGCAGTTCTTC. Its translation is CASSSLSGIYNEQFF. The entire variable domain, with the stretches around the CDR3 drawn from the reference TRBV2 and TRBJ2-1 proteins, is EPEVTQTPSHQVTQMGQEVILRCVPISNHLYFYWYRQILGQKVEFLVSFYNNEISEKSEIFDDQFSVERPDGSNFTLKIRSTKLEDSAMYFCASSSLSGIYNEQFFGPGTRLTVL.